Detailed here is one TCR beta chain. The CDR3 is 16 amino acids. Trimming removed 1 base at V and 2 bases at J, with 13 bases between. CDR1 is SGHRS, CDR2 YFSETQ, per germline. This entry comes from a study of blood T cell repertoires in COVID-19. The overall study: Both acute and convalescent COVID-19 samples were obtained from the United States, Italy and Spain.

Seattle patient enrollment occurred during active infection, with longitudinal follow-up thereafter. Sequencing used immunoSEQ multiplex PCR; TCRdb keeps in-frame clones, though not all of them. The sample lists 200,000 to 300,000 clones, roughly 76% occurring once. Sequencing used peripheral blood. The gene calls are TRBV5-1 and TRBJ1-3; D perhaps matches TRBD1 (6 bases). The receptor's source is an elderly woman with COVID-19, enrolled during active disease. This CDR3 is CASSLLDRTAGNTIYF. As DNA, the CDR3 is TGCGCCAGCAGCTTGTTGGACAGAACCGCTGGAAACACCATATATTTT.